This section outlines one TCR beta chain sequence together with its context. Antigen specificity is unknown. The data belong to a study of cytomegalovirus exposure and HLA in healthy donors. Study background: Earlier work reported approximately 100 million unique TCR beta sequences from 180 million or so T cells. General study findings and limits: Earlier analysis yielded a pattern in which most TCR beta V segments were productive about 90% or about 30% of the time. The sole available immune exposure information was CMV serostatus.

This CDR3 comprises 14 residues. CDR1 is SGHNT and CDR2 is YYREEE in the germline V gene (reference sequence). The PCR was carried out with 60 Vbeta primers and 13 Jbeta primers. Only in-frame clones appear in the TCRdb table, and some are missing; sequencing was by immunoSEQ multiplex PCR. Altogether around 170,000 clones are present, 65% to 85% being singletons, with the ten largest covering approximately 1.5%. The receptor was isolated from a woman aged 18-29 years in good health and CMV-seronegative. This chain joins TRBV5-4 and TRBJ2-5; TRBD1 matches at 8 bases. The end of the DNA fits TRBJ2-7 better, so the J call may be wrong. Material: PBMCs. The CDR3 reads CASSYDRGLNEQYF. CDR3 DNA: TGTGCCAGCAGCTACGACAGGGGTCTCAACGAGCAGTACTTC.